A selection of T cell receptor beta chains follows, all from one sample in a study of cytomegalovirus exposure and HLA in healthy donors. Repertoires were generated with immunoSEQ multiplex PCR, while TCRdb's copy carries only in-frame clones and drops some. This sample has 170,000 or so clones, with roughly 84% found just once. The sample taken for sequencing was PBMCs. The receptors shown here come from a boy aged 2 to 10 in good health and CMV-seronegative. The CDR3 runs from the conserved cysteine through the conserved F or W. The D gene is left open where the match is weak. Only part of the rows carry a size: once, few, many, or a class if the clone is expanded.

clone size	V gene	D gene	J gene	CDR3 DNA	CDR3 protein
.	TRBV15	.	TRBJ2-1	TGTGCCACCAGCACTCGGGCGGGATACAATGAGCAGTTCTTC	CATSTRAGYNEQFF
.	TRBV2	TRBD2	TRBJ2-1	TGTGCCAGTTCGCGGGAGGGCGTCTACAATGAGCAGTTCTTC	CASSREGVYNEQFF
few	TRBV6-6	TRBD1	TRBJ2-3	TGTGCCAGCAGCCTTGGACAGGGGCTCGCAGATACGCAGTATTTT	CASSLGQGLADTQYF
.	TRBV20-1	.	TRBJ1-4	TGCAGTGCGTTAAATGAAAAACTGTTTTTT	CSALNEKLFF
.	TRBV28	TRBD2	TRBJ2-7	TGTGCCAGCAGTTTATGGGCTAGCGGTACCTACAGGGAGCAGTACTTC	CASSLWASGTYREQYF
.	TRBV29-1	.	TRBJ1-1	TGCAGCGTCCCCAGGGGCCCGTTGAACACTGAAGCTTTCTTT	CSVPRGPLNTEAFF
.	TRBV30	TRBD1	TRBJ2-1	TGTGCCTGGAGTCTCCAGTTAGGGGACAGGGTCTACAATGAGCAGTTCTTC	CAWSLQLGDRVYNEQFF
.	TRBV6-5	TRBD2	TRBJ2-7	TGTGCCAGCAGCCGAAGACTAGCGGGACCCTACGAGCAGTACTTC	CASSRRLAGPYEQYF
.	TRBV15	.	TRBJ2-5	TGTGCCACCAGTACCGTCGATGGGGGGGGGCGGGAGACCCAGTACTTC	CATSTVDGGGRETQYF
.	TRBV28	.	TRBJ2-7	TGTGCCAGCAGTTTAAGACGAGGGGGTCACGAGCAGTACTTC	CASSLRRGGHEQYF
.	TRBV5-1	.	TRBJ2-7	TGCGCCAGCAGTTCGGACGGCAGGGGAAGAGGCTACGAGCAGTACTTC	CASSSDGRGRGYEQYF
.	TRBV4-1	TRBD1	TRBJ2-5	TGCGCCAGCAGCCAGAACAGGGGGCAAGAGACCCAGTACTTC	CASSQNRGQETQYF
few	TRBV28	.	TRBJ2-6	TGTGCCAGCAGAGTTGCCAGCTCTGGGGCCAACGTCCTGACTTTC	CASRVASSGANVLTF
.	TRBV2	TRBD1	TRBJ1-2	TGTGCCAGCACTATCGCCCTCGGGACAGATGGCTACACCTTC	CASTIALGTDGYTF